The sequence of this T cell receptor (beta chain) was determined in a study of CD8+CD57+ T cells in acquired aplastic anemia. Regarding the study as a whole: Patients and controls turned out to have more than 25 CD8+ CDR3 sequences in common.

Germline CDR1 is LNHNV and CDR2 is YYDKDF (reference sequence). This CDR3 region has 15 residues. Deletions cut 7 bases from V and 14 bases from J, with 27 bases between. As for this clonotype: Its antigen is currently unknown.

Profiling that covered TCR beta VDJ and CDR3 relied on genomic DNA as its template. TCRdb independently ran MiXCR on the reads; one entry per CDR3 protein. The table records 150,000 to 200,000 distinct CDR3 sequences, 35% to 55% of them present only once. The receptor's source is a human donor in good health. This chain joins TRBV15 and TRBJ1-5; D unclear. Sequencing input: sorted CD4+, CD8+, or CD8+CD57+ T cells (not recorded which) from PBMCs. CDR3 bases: TGTGCCACCAAAGTAGGAGCAAGCGGGAGCGGCAATGAGCATTTT. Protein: CATKVGASGSGNEHF.